Below, 20 T cell receptor beta chains from the same sample are listed, as sequenced in a study of blood T cells in healthy people across ages. PCR was performed a second time for about 7 to 12 cycles using a sample-barcoded 5' primer and a J-beta primer mix. MiXCR, run by TCRdb on the 5' RACE reads, gives a single entry per CDR3 protein. This table holds over a million distinct CDR3 sequences, 20% to 25% found once. The same data also went into a second study, on T cells of mothers and their children.

Sequencing used blood. The origin of the receptors is a girl aged 2 to 9 in good health.

This clonotype came up a few times. CDR3 sequence: CASSPQVGADIQYF. CDR3 nucleotide sequence: TGTGCCAGCAGCCCCCAGGTCGGAGCGGACATTCAGTACTTC. The chain uses TRBV7-9 and TRBJ2-4; TRBD2 might be the D (5 bases). The V end lost 5 bases, the J end lost 8 bases, and 16 bases lay between the germline ends. The CDR3 consists of 14 residues. CDR1 is SEHNR and CDR2 is FQNEAQ in the germline V gene (reference sequence).

This clonotype has just a few counts. The chain combines TRBV28 with TRBJ1-1; the match to TRBD1 covers 8 bases. The CDR3 totals 15 residues. Per germline, CDR1 MDHEN and CDR2 SYDVKM. After removal of 4 bases from V and 5 bases from J, the junction contained 9 bases not matched to a gene. The CDR3 DNA is TGTGCCAGCAGTTCCTTCGACAGGGGAGGGACTGAAGCTTTCTTT. This codes for CASSSFDRGGTEAFF.

The chain recombines TRBV4-2 with TRBJ1-3, with unresolved D. The CDR3 has 16 residues. Germline V gene sequence: CDR1 LGHNA, CDR2 YNFKEQ. V lost 3 bases, J lost 0 bases, and 12 bases lay in between. The CDR3 region has the DNA TGTGCCAGCAGCCACTTCACAGCCGCCTCTGGAAACACCATATATTTT. Translated, it gives CASSHFTAASGNTIYF.

The chain links TRBV12-3 or TRBV12-4 to TRBJ2-5; 7 nucleotides align to TRBD2. This CDR3 has 14 residues. J was trimmed by 5 bases and V by 3 bases; bases with no gene match: 6. CDR3 in DNA: TGTGCCAGCAGTTTCTCGGGCGGGAGTGAGACCCAGTACTTC. It translates to CASSFSGGSETQYF.

In this sample, this clonotype turned up a few times. The V call is TRBV18, the J call TRBJ2-5; TRBD2 matches 10 bases. The J call may be incorrect, as the DNA end agrees better with TRBJ2-1. This CDR3 is 16 amino acids long. From germline, CDR1 is KGHSH and CDR2 LQKENI. The CDR3 is CASSPSQGLAGEGQFF. Written as DNA, the CDR3 is TGTGCCAGCTCACCATCGCAGGGGCTAGCGGGAGAGGGGCAGTTCTTC.

This clonotype was recorded a few times. This chain links TRBV2 with TRBJ2-5; D ambiguous. The germline V and J ends were trimmed by 4 bases and 3 bases, with 6 bases remaining between them. This CDR3 spans 12 amino acids. Germline loops: CDR1 SNHLY, CDR2 FYNNEI. The CDR3, as DNA: TGTGCCAGCAGTGCGGTCAAAGAGACCCAGTACTTC. Translating it yields CASSAVKETQYF.

This clonotype was picked up one time. The V gene is TRBV5-1, the J gene TRBJ1-2; D is uncertain. The CDR3 is made up of 15 amino acids. V lost 4 bases and J lost 2, with 15 bases in between. Looked up from germline, CDR1 is SGHRS and CDR2 is YFSETQ. The CDR3 nucleotides are TGCGCCAGCAGCCCGGGCGACCGGGGAAACTATGGCTACACCTTC. Protein sequence: CASSPGDRGNYGYTF.

The gene calls are TRBV6-2 or TRBV6-3 and TRBJ1-4, with unresolved D. The CDR3 covers 12 residues. V lost 6 bases and J lost 7, with 9 bases in between. CDR1 MNHEY and CDR2 SVGEGT come from the germline V gene. Here the CDR3 reads CASRESGEKLFF. CDR3 nucleotide sequence: TGTGCCAGCAGAGAAAGCGGTGAAAAACTGTTTTTT.

The rearrangement uses TRBV14 and TRBJ2-5; D remains ambiguous. The CDR3 totals 12 residues. Germline V gene data show CDR1 as SGHDN and CDR2 as FVKESK. The germline V and J ends were trimmed by 0 bases and 6 bases, with 5 bases remaining between them. The CDR3 DNA is TGTGCCAGCAGCCAAGATCCCAAGACCCAGTACTTC. This sequence encodes CASSQDPKTQYF. Full variable domain (remainder filled in from reference TRBV14 and TRBJ2-5): EAGVTQFPSHSVIEKGQTVTLRCDPISGHDNLYWYRRVMGKEIKFLLHFVKESKQDESGMPNNRFLAERTGGTYSTLKVQPAELEDSGVYFCASSQDPKTQYFGPGTRLLVL.

The rearrangement links TRBV10-3 to TRBJ2-1; perhaps D is TRBD1 or TRBD2 (5 bases each). With 4 bases removed from V and 9 bases from J, the gap between germline ends came to 16 bases. CDR3 length equals 14 residues. CDR1 is ENHRY and CDR2 is SYGVKD in the germline V gene. The CDR3 DNA follows: TGTGCCATCAGTGGAACGGCTATGGGGGTTGAGCAGTTCTTC. Residues: CAISGTAMGVEQFF.

This clonotype was seen only a few times. This chain uses TRBV28 with TRBJ1-2; no definite D call. The CDR3 sequence is 12 residues long. Trimming removed 10 bases from V and 7 bases from J, with 16 bases in between. Looked up from germline, CDR1 is MDHEN and CDR2 is SYDVKM. CDR3 sequence: CATNGGGLGYTF. Written as DNA, the CDR3 is TGTGCCACCAACGGCGGCGGTCTTGGCTACACCTTC.

V is TRBV12-3 or TRBV12-4 and J is TRBJ1-4; D ambiguous. The CDR3 runs to 15 residues. The germline V and J ends were trimmed by 5 bases and 6 bases, with 16 bases remaining between them. The DNA for the CDR3 is TGTGCCAGCAGTATGACGGGCCCCAGAGATGAAAAACTGTTTTTT. Protein sequence: CASSMTGPRDEKLFF.

This clonotype was detected a few times. CDR3 in amino acids: CASSLPHPKQGNNEQFF. In DNA form, the CDR3 reads TGTGCCAGCAGTTTACCCCACCCGAAACAGGGGAATAATGAGCAGTTCTTC. J is TRBJ2-1 and V is TRBV28; 7 bases line up with TRBD1. The germline CDR1 and CDR2 sequences are MDHEN and SYDVKM. The CDR3 contains 17 residues. V was clipped by 2 bases and J by 7 bases; unmatched bases: 14.

A few counts support this clonotype. V gene TRBV9 combines with J gene TRBJ2-3, with D maybe TRBD2 (5 bases). The CDR3 contains 14 residues. Trimming left V 5 bases short and J 0 bases short, with 10 bases between. Germline V gives CDR1 SGDLS, CDR2 YYNGEE. CDR3 nucleotide sequence: TGTGCCAGCAGTGTCGGGGTTAGCACAGATACGCAGTATTTT. Protein: CASSVGVSTDTQYF.

This clonotype has a handful of counts. This rearrangement joins TRBV7-9 to TRBJ1-1, with TRBD1 matching over 8 bases. The CDR3 loop spans 15 amino acids. The germline V gene has CDR1 SEHNR and CDR2 FQNEAQ (reference sequence). The V segment lost 5 bases and the J segment 5 bases; nucleotides outside the gene matches: 10. The CDR3, as DNA: TGTGCCAGCAGCCCGTTCCCCGGACAGGGAACTGAAGCTTTCTTT. Residues: CASSPFPGQGTEAFF.

The chain is built from TRBV29-1 and TRBJ1-2; 9 bases are shared with TRBD1. Trimming at V came to 7 bases and at J to 3 bases, leaving 6 bases not matched to a gene. The germline V gene encodes CDR1 SQVTM and CDR2 ANQGSEA. The length of the CDR3 is 13 residues. This CDR3 is CSGGQGAYYGYTF. The CDR3 coding sequence is TGCAGCGGGGGACAGGGAGCCTACTATGGCTACACCTTC.

Turning to this clonotype: One end of the junction varies from germline; a read error may be responsible. The rearrangement uses TRBV20-1 and TRBJ2-1; 11 bases are shared with TRBD2. CDR1 is DFQATT and CDR2 is SNEGSKA in the germline V gene (reference sequence). This CDR3 spans 14 amino acids. CDR3 nucleotide sequence: TGCAGTGCCTATACTAGCGGGAGCTACCATGAGCAGTTCTTC. Protein product: CSAYTSGSYHEQFF.

The rearrangement joins TRBV20-1 to TRBJ1-4, with unresolved D. Trimming took off 6 bases at V and 4 bases at J, with 6 bases between the two ends. The CDR3 length is 11 residues. Per germline, CDR1 DFQATT and CDR2 SNEGSKA (reference sequence). CDR3 sequence: CSAHFNEKLFF. DNA of the CDR3: TGCAGTGCCCATTTTAATGAAAAACTGTTTTTT.

This clonotype was counted only a few times. This chain joins TRBV20-1 and TRBJ2-5; D may be TRBD1 (6 bases). CDR1 DFQATT and CDR2 SNEGSKA come from the germline V gene (reference sequence). CDR3 size: 17 residues. The V and J ends lost 0 bases and 5 bases respectively, with 22 bases between them. CDR3 region: CSARDESIVARGETQYF. CDR3 DNA sequence: TGCAGTGCTAGAGATGAGTCGATTGTGGCGAGGGGGGAGACCCAGTACTTC.

The chain combines TRBV20-1 with TRBJ2-1; D might be TRBD2 (6 bases). CDR3 length equals 15 residues. The ends were cut back, 2 bases at V and 5 bases at J, with 16 bases in the middle. Germline lookup yields CDR1 DFQATT and CDR2 SNEGSKA (reference sequence). CDR3 region: CSARSGTSINNEQFF. The DNA of the CDR3 is TGCAGTGCTAGATCCGGGACTTCAATTAACAATGAGCAGTTCTTC.